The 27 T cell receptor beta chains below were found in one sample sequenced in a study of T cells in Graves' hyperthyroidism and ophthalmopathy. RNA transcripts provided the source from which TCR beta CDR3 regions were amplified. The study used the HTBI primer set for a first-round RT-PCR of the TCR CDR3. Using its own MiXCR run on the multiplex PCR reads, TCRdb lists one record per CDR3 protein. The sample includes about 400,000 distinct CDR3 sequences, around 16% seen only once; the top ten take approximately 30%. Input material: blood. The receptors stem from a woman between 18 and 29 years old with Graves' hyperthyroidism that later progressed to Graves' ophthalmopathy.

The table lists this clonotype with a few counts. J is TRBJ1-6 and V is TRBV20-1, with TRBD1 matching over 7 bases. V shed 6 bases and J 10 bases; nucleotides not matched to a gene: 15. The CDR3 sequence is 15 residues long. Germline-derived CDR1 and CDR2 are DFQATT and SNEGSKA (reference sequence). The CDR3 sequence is CSATYLGTELSPLHF. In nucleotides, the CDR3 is TGCAGTGCAACTTATCTAGGGACAGAGTTGTCACCCCTCCACTTT.

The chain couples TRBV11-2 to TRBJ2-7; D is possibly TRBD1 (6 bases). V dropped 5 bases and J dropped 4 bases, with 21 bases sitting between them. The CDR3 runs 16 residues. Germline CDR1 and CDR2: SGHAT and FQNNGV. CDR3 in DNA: TGTGCCAGCAGCCGAGTGGTACTGCCAGGGACATACGAGCAGTACTTC. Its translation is CASSRVVLPGTYEQYF.

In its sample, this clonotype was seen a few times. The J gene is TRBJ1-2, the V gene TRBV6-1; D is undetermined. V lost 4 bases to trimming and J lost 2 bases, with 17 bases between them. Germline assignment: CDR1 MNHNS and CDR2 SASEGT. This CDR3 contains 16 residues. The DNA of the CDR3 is TGTGCCAGCAGTGCCCCGGGTGGGTTTAAAAACTATGGCTACACCTTC. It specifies CASSAPGGFKNYGYTF.

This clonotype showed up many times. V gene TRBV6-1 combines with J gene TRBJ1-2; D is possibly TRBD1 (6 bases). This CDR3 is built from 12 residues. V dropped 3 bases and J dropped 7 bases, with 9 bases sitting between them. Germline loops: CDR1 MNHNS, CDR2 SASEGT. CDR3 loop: CASSDGGLGYTF. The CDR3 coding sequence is TGTGCCAGCAGTGATGGGGGCCTTGGCTACACCTTC.

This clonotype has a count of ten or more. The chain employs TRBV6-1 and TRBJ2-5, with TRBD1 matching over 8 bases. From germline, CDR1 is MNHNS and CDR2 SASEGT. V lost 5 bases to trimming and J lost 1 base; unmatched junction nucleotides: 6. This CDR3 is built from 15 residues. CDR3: CASSSRTGFQETQYF. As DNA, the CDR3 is TGTGCCAGCAGTTCCAGGACAGGGTTCCAAGAGACCCAGTACTTC.

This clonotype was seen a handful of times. DNA of the CDR3: TGTGCCAGCAGCTTACAGGGGGGAATAGATACGCAGTATTTT. Protein product: CASSLQGGIDTQYF. The V and J genes are TRBV13 and TRBJ2-3; a weak D match, TRBD1 (7 bases). CDR3 length: 14 amino acids. The V gene's germline CDR1 is PRHDT and CDR2 FYEKMQ (reference sequence). Deletions cut 2 bases from V and 5 bases from J, with 11 bases between.

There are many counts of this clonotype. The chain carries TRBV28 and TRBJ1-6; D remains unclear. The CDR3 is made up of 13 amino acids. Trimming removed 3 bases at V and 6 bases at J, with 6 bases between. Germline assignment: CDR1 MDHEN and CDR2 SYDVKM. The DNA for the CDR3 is TGTGCCAGCAGTTTTGACTGTAATTCACCCCTCCACTTT. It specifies CASSFDCNSPLHF.

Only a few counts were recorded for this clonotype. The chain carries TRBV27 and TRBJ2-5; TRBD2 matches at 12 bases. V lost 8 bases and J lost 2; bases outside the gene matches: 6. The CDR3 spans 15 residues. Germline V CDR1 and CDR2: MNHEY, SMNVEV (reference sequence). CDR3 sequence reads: CASLSLAGGQETQYF. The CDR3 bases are TGTGCCAGCCTTAGTCTAGCGGGGGGGCAAGAGACCCAGTACTTC.

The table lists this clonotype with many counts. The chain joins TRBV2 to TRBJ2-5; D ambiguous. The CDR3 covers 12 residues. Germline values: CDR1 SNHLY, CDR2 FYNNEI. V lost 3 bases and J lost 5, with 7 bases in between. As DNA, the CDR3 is TGTGCCAGCAGTGACGGATGGGAGACCCAGTACTTC. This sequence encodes CASSDGWETQYF.

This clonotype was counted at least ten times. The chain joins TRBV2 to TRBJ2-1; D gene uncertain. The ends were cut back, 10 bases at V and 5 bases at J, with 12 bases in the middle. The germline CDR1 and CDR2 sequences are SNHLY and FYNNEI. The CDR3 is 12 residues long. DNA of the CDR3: TGTGCCAACCTCAGGAGAAACAATGAGCAGTTCTTC. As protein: CANLRRNNEQFF.

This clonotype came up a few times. The CDR3 region is CASSPGRKEQGAAEAFF. The CDR3 bases are TGTGCCAGCAGCCCGGGTAGGAAGGAACAAGGCGCCGCTGAAGCTTTCTTT. The chain combines TRBV4-2 with TRBJ1-1, with D unresolved. V was shortened by 4 bases and J by 6 bases, with 24 bases between the two germline ends. Germline CDR1 LGHNA, CDR2 YNFKEQ. The CDR3 is 17 amino acids.

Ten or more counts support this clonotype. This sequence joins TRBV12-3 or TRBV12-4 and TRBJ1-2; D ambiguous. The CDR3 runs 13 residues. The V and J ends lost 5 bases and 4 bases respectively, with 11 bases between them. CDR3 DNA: TGTGCCAGCAGTACGAAGCAAGGCTATGGCTACACCTTC. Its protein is CASSTKQGYGYTF.

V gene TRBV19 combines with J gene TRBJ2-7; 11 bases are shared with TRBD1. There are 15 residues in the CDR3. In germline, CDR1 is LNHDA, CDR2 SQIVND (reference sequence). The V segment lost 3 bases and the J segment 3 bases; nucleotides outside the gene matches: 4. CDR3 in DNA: TGTGCCAGTAGTATGGACGGGACAGGGGGCTACGAGCAGTACTTC. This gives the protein CASSMDGTGGYEQYF.

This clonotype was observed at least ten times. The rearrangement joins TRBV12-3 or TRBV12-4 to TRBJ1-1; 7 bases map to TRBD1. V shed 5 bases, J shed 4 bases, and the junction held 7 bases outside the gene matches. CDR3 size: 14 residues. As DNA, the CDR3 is TGTGCCAGCAGTCGACAGGGTACGAGCACTGAAGCTTTCTTT. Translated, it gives CASSRQGTSTEAFF.

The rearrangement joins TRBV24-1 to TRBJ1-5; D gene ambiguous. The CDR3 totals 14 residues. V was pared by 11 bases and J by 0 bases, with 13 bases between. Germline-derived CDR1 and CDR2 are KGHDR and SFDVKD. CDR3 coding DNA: TGTGCCATCCAAAGGGCGGATAGCAATCAGCCCCAGCATTTT. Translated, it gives CAIQRADSNQPQHF.

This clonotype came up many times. CDR3 bases: TGTGCCAGCAGGAGACAGGGGGCGAGATTGAATGAGCAGTTCTTC. It translates to CASRRQGARLNEQFF. The V call is TRBV6-1, the J call TRBJ2-1, with 10 bases aligning to TRBD1. CDR1 MNHNS and CDR2 SASEGT come from the germline V gene. Unmatched junction bases numbered 9, after V lost 6 bases and J lost 7 bases. This CDR3 contains 15 residues.

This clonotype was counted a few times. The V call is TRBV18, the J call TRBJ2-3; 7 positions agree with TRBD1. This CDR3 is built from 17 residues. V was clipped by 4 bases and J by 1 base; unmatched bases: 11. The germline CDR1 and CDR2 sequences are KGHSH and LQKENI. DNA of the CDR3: TGTGCCAGCTCACTTTCGGCCGGGACAGTGGGCACAGATACGCAGTATTTT. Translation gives CASSLSAGTVGTDTQYF.

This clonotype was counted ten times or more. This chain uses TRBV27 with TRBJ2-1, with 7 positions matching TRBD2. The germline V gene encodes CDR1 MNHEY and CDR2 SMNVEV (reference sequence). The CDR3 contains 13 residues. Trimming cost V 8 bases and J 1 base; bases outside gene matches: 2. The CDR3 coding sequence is TGTGCCAGCGGCGGGGGTTCCTACAATGAGCAGTTCTTC. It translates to CASGGGSYNEQFF.

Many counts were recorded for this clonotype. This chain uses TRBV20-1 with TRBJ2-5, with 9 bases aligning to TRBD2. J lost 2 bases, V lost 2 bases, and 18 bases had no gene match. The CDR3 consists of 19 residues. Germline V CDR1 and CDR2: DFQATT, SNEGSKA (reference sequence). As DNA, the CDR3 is TGCAGTGCTAGATCAGGACTAGCGCGTCACCCGTCCCGACAAGAGACCCAGTACTTC. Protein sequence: CSARSGLARHPSRQETQYF.

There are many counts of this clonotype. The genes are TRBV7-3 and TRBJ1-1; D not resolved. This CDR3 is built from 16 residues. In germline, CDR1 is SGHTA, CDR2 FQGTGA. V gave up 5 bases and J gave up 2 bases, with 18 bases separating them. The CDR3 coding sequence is TGTGCCAGCAGCCCAACCCCGGACCCGGTTAACACTGAAGCTTTCTTT. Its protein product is CASSPTPDPVNTEAFF. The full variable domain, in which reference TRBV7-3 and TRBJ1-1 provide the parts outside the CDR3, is GAGVSQTPSNKVTEKGKYVELRCDPISGHTALYWYRQSLGQGPEFLIYFQGTGAADDSGLPNDRFFAVRPEGSVSTLKIQRTERGDSAVYLCASSPTPDPVNTEAFFGQGTRLTVV.

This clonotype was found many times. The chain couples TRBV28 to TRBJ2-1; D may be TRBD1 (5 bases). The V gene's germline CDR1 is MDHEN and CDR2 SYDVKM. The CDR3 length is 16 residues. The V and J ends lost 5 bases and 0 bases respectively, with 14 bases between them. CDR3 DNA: TGTGCCAGCAGTCTCTACAGGTACCCCTCCTACAATGAGCAGTTCTTC. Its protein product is CASSLYRYPSYNEQFF.

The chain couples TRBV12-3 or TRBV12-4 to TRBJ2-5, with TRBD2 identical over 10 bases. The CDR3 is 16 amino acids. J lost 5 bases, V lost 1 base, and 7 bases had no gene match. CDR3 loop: CASSLGRLAGAETQYF. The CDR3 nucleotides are TGTGCCAGCAGTTTAGGGCGGCTAGCGGGAGCGGAGACCCAGTACTTC.

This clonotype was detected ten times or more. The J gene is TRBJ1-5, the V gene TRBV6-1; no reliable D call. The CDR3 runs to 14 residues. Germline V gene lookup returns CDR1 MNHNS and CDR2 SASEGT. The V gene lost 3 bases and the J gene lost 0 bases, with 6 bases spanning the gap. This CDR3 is CASSDTYSNQPQHF. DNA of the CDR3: TGTGCCAGCAGTGACACATATAGCAATCAGCCCCAGCATTTT.

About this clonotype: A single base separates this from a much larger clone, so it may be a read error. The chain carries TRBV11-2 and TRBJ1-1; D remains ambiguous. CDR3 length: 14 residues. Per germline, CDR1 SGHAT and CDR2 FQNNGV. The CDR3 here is CASSQGPLNTEDFF. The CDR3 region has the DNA TGTGCCAGCTCCCAAGGGCCTCTGAACACTGAAGATTTCTTT.

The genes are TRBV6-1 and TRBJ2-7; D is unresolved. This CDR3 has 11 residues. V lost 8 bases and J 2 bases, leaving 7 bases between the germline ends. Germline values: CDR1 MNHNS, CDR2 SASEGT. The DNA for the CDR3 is TGTGCCAGCGGGCCGACCTACGAGCAGTACTTC. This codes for CASGPTYEQYF.

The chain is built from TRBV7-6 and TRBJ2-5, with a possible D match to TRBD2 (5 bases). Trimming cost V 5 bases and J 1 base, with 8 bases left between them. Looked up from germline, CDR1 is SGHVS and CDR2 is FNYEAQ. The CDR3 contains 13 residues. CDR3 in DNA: TGTGCCAGCAGCACTAGGCCCCAAGAGACCCAGTACTTC. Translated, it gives CASSTRPQETQYF.

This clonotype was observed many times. CDR3 in DNA: TGTGCCAGTCAGAACGGGCAGGGTAACACTGAAGCTTTCTTT. Its protein is CASQNGQGNTEAFF. The J gene is TRBJ1-1, the V gene TRBV28; the D gene is possibly TRBD1 (5 bases). This CDR3 contains 14 residues. V lost 9 bases and J 2 bases, leaving 16 bases between the germline ends. The germline gives CDR1 MDHEN, CDR2 SYDVKM.